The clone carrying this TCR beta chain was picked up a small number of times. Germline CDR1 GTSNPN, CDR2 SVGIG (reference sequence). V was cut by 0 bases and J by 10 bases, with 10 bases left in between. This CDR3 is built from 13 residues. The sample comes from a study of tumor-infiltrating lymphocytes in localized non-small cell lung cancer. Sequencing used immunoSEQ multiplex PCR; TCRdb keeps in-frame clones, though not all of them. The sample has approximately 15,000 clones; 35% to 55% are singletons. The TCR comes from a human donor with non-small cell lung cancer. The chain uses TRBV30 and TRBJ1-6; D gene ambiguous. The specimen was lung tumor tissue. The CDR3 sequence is CAWSVRPDSPLHF. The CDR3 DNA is TGTGCCTGGAGTGTACGACCCGACTCACCCCTCCACTTT. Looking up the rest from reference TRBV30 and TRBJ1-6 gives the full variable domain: SQTIHQWPATLVQPVGSPLSLECTVEGTSNPNLYWYRQAAGRGLQLLFYSVGIGQISSEVPQNLSASRPQDRQFILSSKKLLLSDSGFYLCAWSVRPDSPLHFGNGTRLTVT.